Following are 32 T cell receptor beta chains from one sample sequenced in a study of T cells after yellow fever vaccination. MiXCR, applied by TCRdb to the 5' RACE reads, yields one record per CDR3 protein. The sample includes more than 9,500 distinct CDR3 sequences, around 5.4% seen only once; the top ten take approximately 1%. Sequencing used PBMCs, either bulk or a sorted T-cell subset (CD4+, CD8+, memory, or dextramer-sorted; not recorded which), obtained on the day of the yellow fever booster vaccination. These receptors all come from a young man who received the YFV17D yellow fever vaccine.

This clonotype came up many times. This chain links TRBV12-3 or TRBV12-4 with TRBJ1-1; 8 bases map to TRBD1. The J segment lost 3 bases and the V segment lost 5 bases, leaving 2 bases of the junction unmatched. CDR3 length: 13 amino acids. The CDR3 loop is CASSDRGYTEAFF. CDR3 nucleotides: TGTGCCAGCAGTGACAGGGGTTACACTGAAGCTTTCTTT.

By sample fraction, this clonotype is medium-sized. V usage is TRBV20-1 and J usage is TRBJ1-1, with a weak D call TRBD1 (6 bases). CDR1 is DFQATT, CDR2 SNEGSKA, per germline (reference sequence). The CDR3 has 13 residues. V gave up 5 bases and J gave up 1 base, with 11 bases separating them. The chain's CDR3 is CSAVRGPNTEAFF. CDR3 DNA sequence: TGCAGTGCTGTCCGGGGGCCGAACACTGAAGCTTTCTTT.

This clonotype was counted ten times or more. The chain recombines TRBV28 with TRBJ2-1; D remains ambiguous. From germline, CDR1 is MDHEN and CDR2 SYDVKM. The CDR3 contains 19 residues. Trimming took off 6 bases at V and 1 base at J, with 25 bases between the two ends. CDR3 protein: CASRTHQSRPSRSYNEQFF. The DNA for the CDR3 is TGTGCCAGCAGAACACACCAGTCGCGCCCATCTCGGTCCTACAATGAGCAGTTCTTC.

Many counts were recorded for this clonotype. The chain combines TRBV5-6 with TRBJ2-7; 8 bases match TRBD1. V lost 4 bases to trimming and J lost 2 bases; unmatched junction nucleotides: 17. The CDR3 extends over 18 amino acids. The germline gives CDR1 SGHDT, CDR2 YYEEEE. The CDR3 DNA follows: TGTGCCAGCAGCGCCTTGAAAACCGACAGGGGTCTTCCCTACGAGCAGTACTTC. It translates to CASSALKTDRGLPYEQYF. Based on the CDR3 plus reference TRBV5-6 and TRBJ2-7, the full variable domain is DAGVTQSPTHLIKTRGQQVTLRCSPKSGHDTVSWYQQALGQGPQFIFQYYEEEERQRGNFPDRFSGHQFPNYSSELNVNALLLGDSALYLCASSALKTDRGLPYEQYFGPGTRLTVT.

This clonotype was recorded at least ten times. The rearrangement links TRBV12-3 or TRBV12-4 to TRBJ1-2; D remains ambiguous. The CDR3 extends over 11 amino acids. The V end was cut by 5 bases, the J end by 7 bases, with 8 bases between. The CDR3: CASSPPPGYTF. In DNA form, the CDR3 reads TGTGCCAGCAGTCCACCGCCTGGCTACACCTTC.

The rearrangement joins TRBV5-5 to TRBJ2-1; 11 positions match TRBD1. V gave up 7 bases and J gave up 2 bases; unmatched junction bases: 5. The length of the CDR3 is 15 residues. The V gene's germline CDR1 is SGHKS and CDR2 YYEKEE (reference sequence). The CDR3 protein is CASGPGQGAYNEQFF. The CDR3, as DNA: TGTGCCAGCGGCCCGGGACAGGGGGCCTACAATGAGCAGTTCTTC.

This clonotype is labeled medium-sized. The V call is TRBV10-3, the J call TRBJ1-2; D is undetermined. From germline, CDR1 is ENHRY and CDR2 SYGVKD. The CDR3 contains 13 residues. V lost 3 bases to trimming and J lost 4 bases, with 9 bases between them. The CDR3 region is CAISDGLSYGYTF. CDR3 coding DNA: TGTGCCATCAGTGACGGGCTGAGCTATGGCTACACCTTC.

At least ten counts were recorded for this clonotype. The V gene is TRBV5-1, the J gene TRBJ2-1; D call uncertain. Germline values: CDR1 SGHRS, CDR2 YFSETQ. The CDR3 spans 12 residues. The V and J ends lost 2 bases and 8 bases respectively, with 8 bases between them. CDR3 sequence reads: CASSFGLDEQFF. The DNA of the CDR3 is TGCGCCAGCAGCTTCGGGTTGGATGAGCAGTTCTTC.

This clonotype has a count of ten or more. The gene calls are TRBV18 and TRBJ2-1; 8 nucleotides match TRBD2. V dropped 1 base and J dropped 5; count of bases not matched to a gene: 4. The length of the CDR3 is 15 residues. Germline V gene lookup returns CDR1 KGHSH and CDR2 LQKENI. CDR3: CASSPRAGDNNEQFF. CDR3 in DNA: TGTGCCAGCTCACCACGAGCGGGAGATAACAATGAGCAGTTCTTC.

This clonotype was seen repeatedly, ten times or more. The chain has TRBV30 and TRBJ2-2; maybe TRBD2 (6 bases). V lost 4 bases, J lost 5 bases, and 8 bases lay in between. CDR1 and CDR2 (germline): GTSNPN, SVGIG (reference sequence). The CDR3 contains 12 residues. The CDR3 bases are TGTGCCTGGACCCGGGGGACCGGGGAGCTGTTTTTT. The encoded protein is CAWTRGTGELFF.

This clonotype came up many times. The gene calls are TRBV5-1 and TRBJ1-6; TRBD1 matches at 7 bases. The CDR3 runs 14 residues. The germline gives CDR1 SGHRS, CDR2 YFSETQ. The junction had 7 bases not matched to a gene; V was cut back by 3 bases and J by 10 bases. CDR3 nucleotide sequence: TGCGCCAGCAGCTCGACAGGGCCCGGCTCACCCCTCCACTTT. Protein: CASSSTGPGSPLHF.

This clonotype was seen repeatedly, ten times or more. This chain connects TRBV19 to TRBJ2-1; D remains ambiguous. The V end lost 5 bases, the J end lost 3 bases, and 11 bases lay between the germline ends. CDR1 is LNHDA, CDR2 SQIVND, per germline (reference sequence). The CDR3 length is 14 residues. CDR3 protein: CASSVETFYNEQFF. CDR3 sequence (DNA): TGTGCCAGTAGTGTGGAAACTTTCTACAATGAGCAGTTCTTC.

This clonotype came up many times. In DNA form, the CDR3 reads TGCGCCAGCAGGCCGGGACAGGCTTCAAACTATGGCTACACCTTC. Translating gives CASRPGQASNYGYTF. J is TRBJ1-2 and V is TRBV5-1; 8 nucleotides match TRBD1. V trimming: 5 bases; J trimming: 2 bases; junction bases outside the gene matches: 8. The CDR3 loop spans 15 amino acids. Germline lookup yields CDR1 SGHRS and CDR2 YFSETQ.

As to this clonotype: An end of the junction does not agree with germline; a read error may underlie this. The chain links TRBV10-3 to TRBJ1-2, with D perhaps matching TRBD1 (5 bases). This CDR3 spans 13 amino acids. The germline V gene has CDR1 ENHRY and CDR2 SYGVKD. The CDR3 region has the DNA TGTGCCTTCAGTGTTGGGGGAGTGGATGGCTACACCTTC. Protein product: CAFSVGGVDGYTF.

This clonotype occurred many times. This chain links TRBV20-1 with TRBJ2-5; D is ambiguous. CDR1 and CDR2 (germline): DFQATT, SNEGSKA (reference sequence). The CDR3 loop spans 11 amino acids. The V and J ends lost 0 bases and 13 bases respectively, with 12 bases between them. The CDR3 sequence: CSARDDARRYF. As DNA, the CDR3 is TGCAGTGCTAGAGATGATGCCCGCAGGTACTTC.

This clonotype came up many times. A junction end diverges from the germline sequence, so it may reflect a read error. The chain is built from TRBV18 and TRBJ2-1; the D is unclear. CDR1 is KGHSH, CDR2 LQKENI, per germline. This CDR3 region has 17 residues. CDR3 DNA sequence: TGTGCCAGCTCACCACGGGCAGCGATAGGGTCCTCCAATGAGCAGTTCTTC. Amino acid sequence: CASSPRAAIGSSNEQFF.

This clonotype has at least ten counts. The chain uses TRBV5-1 and TRBJ2-7; TRBD1 agrees at 7 bases. This CDR3 contains 13 residues. Unmatched junction bases numbered 3, after V lost 4 bases and J lost 2 bases. Germline V gene data show CDR1 as SGHRS and CDR2 as YFSETQ. The CDR3 loop reads CASSQGQPYEQYF. CDR3 bases: TGCGCCAGCAGCCAGGGACAGCCCTACGAGCAGTACTTC.

The CDR3 bases are TGTGCCATCAGTTTCGACAGTGAAGGTGGCTACACCTTC. Its protein product is CAISFDSEGGYTF. The genes are TRBV10-3 and TRBJ1-2; the D gene is possibly TRBD1 (5 bases). The CDR3 totals 13 residues. CDR1 is ENHRY and CDR2 is SYGVKD in the germline V gene. Trimming removed 5 bases from V and 7 bases from J, with 14 bases in between.

This clonotype occurred many times. The rearrangement joins TRBV4-2 to TRBJ1-5, with D unresolved. The CDR3 length is 16 residues. Germline V gene lookup returns CDR1 LGHNA and CDR2 YNFKEQ. The V end was cut by 1 base, the J end by 0 bases, with 10 bases between. CDR3 DNA sequence: TGTGCCAGCAGCCAAGCCTCTGTCAATAGCAATCAGCCCCAGCATTTT. Protein sequence: CASSQASVNSNQPQHF.

By sample fraction, this clonotype is medium-sized. The chain has TRBV5-1 and TRBJ2-5; a weak D match, TRBD2 (6 bases). The CDR3 extends over 14 amino acids. V lost 2 bases to trimming and J lost 10 bases, with 18 bases between them. Germline values: CDR1 SGHRS, CDR2 YFSETQ. The CDR3: CASSLLRDSGDQYF. CDR3 in DNA: TGCGCCAGCAGCTTATTACGGGACTCCGGGGACCAGTACTTC.

This clonotype has ten or more counts. The V gene is TRBV6-5, the J gene TRBJ2-7; D is ambiguous. V lost 0 bases, J lost 2 bases, and 23 bases lay in between. The CDR3 is made up of 19 amino acids. CDR1 and CDR2 from the germline V gene are MNHEY and SVGAGI. The CDR3 protein is CASSYSVRVHGPRPYEQYF. CDR3 DNA sequence: TGTGCCAGCAGTTACTCGGTTAGAGTACACGGCCCCCGGCCCTACGAGCAGTACTTC.

This clonotype was recorded at least ten times. This chain joins TRBV28 and TRBJ2-7; TRBD1 is a possible D gene (5 bases). Trimming took 3 bases from V and 2 from J, leaving 11 bases between them. Germline CDR1 is MDHEN and CDR2 is SYDVKM. The CDR3 loop spans 14 amino acids. CDR3 DNA sequence: TGTGCCAGCAGTTTTGTCGGCAGGGCCTACGAGCAGTACTTC. This codes for CASSFVGRAYEQYF.

This clonotype was observed many times. V and J are TRBV12-3 or TRBV12-4 and TRBJ2-4; D is ambiguous. There are 14 residues in the CDR3. Trimming pared 5 bases from V and 0 bases from J, leaving 8 bases between. The chain's CDR3 is CASSMSLAKNIQYF. In DNA form, the CDR3 reads TGTGCCAGCAGTATGTCGTTAGCCAAAAACATTCAGTACTTC.

This clonotype was recorded at least ten times. In DNA, the CDR3 is TGTGCCAGCAGTGAATTTAAGGGGTTCAAAGAGACCCAGTACTTC. Its protein product is CASSEFKGFKETQYF. The chain has TRBV25-1 and TRBJ2-5, with a possible D match to TRBD1 (5 bases). CDR3 length: 15 residues. CDR1 MGHDK and CDR2 SYGVNS come from the germline V gene. V lost 1 base and J lost 3, with 12 bases in between.

This clonotype rates as medium-sized (0.01 to 0.1%). The chain carries TRBV12-3 or TRBV12-4 and TRBJ1-2; no reliable D call. CDR3 length: 11 amino acids. Trimming removed 3 bases at V and 4 bases at J, with 3 bases between. The DNA for the CDR3 is TGTGCCAGCAGTTTTAGCTATGGCTACACCTTC. This gives the protein CASSFSYGYTF.

In this sample, this clonotype is medium-sized. The chain is built from TRBV12-3 or TRBV12-4 and TRBJ2-7; D is ambiguous. V dropped 2 bases and J dropped 4 bases, with 6 bases sitting between them. The length of the CDR3 is 12 residues. CDR3 residues: CASSLSVYEQYF. CDR3 in DNA: TGTGCCAGCAGTTTATCCGTGTACGAGCAGTACTTC.

In this sample, this clonotype is medium-sized. The rearrangement uses TRBV5-1 and TRBJ2-5; D is uncertain. Germline V CDR1 and CDR2: SGHRS, YFSETQ. The CDR3 is made up of 14 amino acids. V shed 2 bases and J shed 1 base, with 9 bases lying between them. The CDR3 loop is CASSLRLAQETQYF. As DNA, the CDR3 is TGCGCCAGCAGCTTACGATTAGCCCAAGAGACCCAGTACTTC.

This clonotype was counted at least ten times. The gene calls are TRBV6-5 and TRBJ1-4; the D is unclear. Germline CDR1 is MNHEY and CDR2 is SVGAGI. The CDR3 runs 12 residues. Trimming cost V 6 bases and J 5 bases, with 7 bases left between them. The CDR3 coding sequence is TGTGCCAGCAGCGGAGAGAATGAAAAACTGTTTTTT. Encoded protein: CASSGENEKLFF.

This clonotype occurred many times. This chain uses TRBV6-5 with TRBJ2-7; 8 bases are a match to TRBD1. The CDR3 totals 15 residues. CDR1 MNHEY and CDR2 SVGAGI come from the germline V gene. V was clipped by 2 bases and J by 6 bases; unmatched bases: 9. The CDR3 loop reads CASSYGGTGSREQYF. CDR3 coding DNA: TGTGCCAGCAGTTACGGCGGGACAGGATCCCGCGAGCAGTACTTC.

This clonotype rates as large. This chain connects TRBV5-1 to TRBJ2-7, with TRBD1 identical over 8 bases. CDR1 and CDR2 from the germline V gene are SGHRS and YFSETQ. The CDR3 sequence is 12 residues long. The V segment lost 4 bases and the J segment 6 bases; nucleotides outside the gene matches: 3. The chain's CDR3 is CASSLQGGEQYF. DNA for the CDR3: TGCGCCAGCAGCCTACAGGGGGGCGAGCAGTACTTC.

Many counts were recorded for this clonotype. J is TRBJ2-3 and V is TRBV9, with 11 bases that match TRBD1. The CDR3 covers 16 residues. Germline V gene sequence: CDR1 SGDLS, CDR2 YYNGEE. Trimming at V came to 3 bases and at J to 4 bases, leaving 7 bases not matched to a gene. The CDR3 nucleotides are TGTGCCAGCAGCGCCTGGGACAGGGGGTTTTCAGATACGCAGTATTTT. This translates into CASSAWDRGFSDTQYF.

This clonotype was detected many times. This chain uses TRBV30 with TRBJ2-2; TRBD1 aligns across 8 bases. J gave up 2 bases and V 4 bases, and 9 bases lay outside the gene matches. In germline, CDR1 is GTSNPN, CDR2 SVGIG (reference sequence). The CDR3 consists of 16 residues. CDR3 bases: TGTGCCTGGACAACCGGGACAGGCATTAACACCGGGGAGCTGTTTTTT. This codes for CAWTTGTGINTGELFF.